This T cell receptor (beta chain) was found in a study of identical twins. In this sample, this clonotype turned up a few times. Germline CDR1 and CDR2: DFQATT and SNEGSKA (reference sequence). The CDR3 totals 13 residues. Trimming stripped 3 bases from V and 5 bases from J, with 13 bases between. TCRdb called the 5' RACE reads again in MiXCR, with one record for every CDR3 protein. The data show 650,000 to 750,000 distinct CDR3 sequences, 21% seen once. The sample also formed part of further work on T cells expressing NK-cell markers.

The chain is built from TRBV20-1 and TRBJ1-2; weak D call: TRBD1 (5 bases). The TCR originated in a woman in her late teens or twenties in good health. Specimen: PBMCs. CDR3 coding DNA: TGCAGTGCTAGTATCCAGGGCCGGTATGGCTACACCTTC. As protein: CSASIQGRYGYTF.